What follows are 26 T cell receptor beta chains derived from one specimen sequenced in a study. TCRdb reprocessed the RT-PCR reads via MiXCR and lists one record per CDR3 protein. The top ten clones hold roughly 3.6% of a sample with hundreds of thousands of distinct CDR3 sequences, around 14% of them seen once. Sequencing was done on a sample of memory CD4+ T cells from blood. These receptors all come from a female donor in good health, serving as a healthy control.

This clonotype was seen only a few times. CDR3 residues: CASSLYWNPTGIDNQPQHF. The CDR3 nucleotides are TGTGCCAGCAGCTTATATTGGAACCCAACAGGGATAGACAATCAGCCCCAGCATTTT. The chain links TRBV7-8 to TRBJ1-5, with D maybe TRBD1 (6 bases). The length of the CDR3 is 19 residues. CDR1 is SGHVS, CDR2 FQNEAQ, per germline. Trimming took off 2 bases at V and 3 bases at J, with 23 bases between the two ends.

This clonotype was seen ten or more times. The chain is built from TRBV6-6 and TRBJ2-1, with 14 bases fitting TRBD2. The ends lost 5 bases at V and 9 bases at J; junction bases unmatched: 9. From germline, CDR1 is MNHNY and CDR2 SVGAGI (reference sequence). The CDR3 length is 16 residues. Here the CDR3 DNA reads TGTGCCAGCAGTCAGCCGGGACTAGCGGGAGTTGGTGAGCAGTTCTTC. Its translation: CASSQPGLAGVGEQFF.

This clonotype came up many times. V and J are TRBV7-2 and TRBJ2-7; D gene unclear. CDR3 length: 13 amino acids. V shed 5 bases and J shed 4 bases, with 12 bases lying between them. Germline loops: CDR1 SGHTA, CDR2 FQGNSA. This chain's CDR3 is CASSPIGAYEQYF. DNA for the CDR3: TGTGCCAGCAGCCCTATTGGAGCTTACGAGCAGTACTTC. The full variable domain, its missing parts supplied by reference TRBV7-2 and TRBJ2-7, is GAGVSQSPSNKVTEKGKDVELRCDPISGHTALYWYRQSLGQGLEFLIYFQGNSAPDKSGLPSDRFSAERTGGSVSTLTIQRTQQEDSAVYLCASSPIGAYEQYFGPGTRLTVT.

This clonotype was observed a few times. The chain links TRBV7-9 to TRBJ2-3, with D unresolved. CDR1 is SEHNR, CDR2 FQNEAQ, per germline (reference sequence). V was pared by 1 base and J by 6 bases, with 8 bases between. This CDR3 is 13 amino acids long. The DNA for the CDR3 is TGTGCCAGCAGCTTAGAAGAAGGTGATACGCAGTATTTT. It translates to CASSLEEGDTQYF.

The genes are TRBV29-1 and TRBJ1-4; D is perhaps TRBD1 (6 bases). The V end was cut by 7 bases, the J end by 6 bases, with 12 bases between. Germline assignment: CDR1 SQVTM and CDR2 ANQGSEA. This CDR3 contains 12 residues. The DNA for the CDR3 is TGCAGCGCTACTCGGACAGATGAAAAACTGTTTTTT. Its translation is CSATRTDEKLFF.

This rearrangement joins TRBV28 to TRBJ2-5, with D perhaps assigned TRBD1 or TRBD2 (5 bases each). With 11 bases removed from V and 0 bases from J, the gap between germline ends came to 13 bases. CDR1 and CDR2 (germline): MDHEN, SYDVKM. This CDR3 region has 13 residues. DNA for the CDR3: TGTGCCTTAGGGGACCGCAACCAAGAGACCCAGTACTTC. Translation gives CALGDRNQETQYF.

This clonotype was seen a few times. This chain links TRBV3-1 with TRBJ1-2, with TRBD1 identical over 7 bases. In germline, CDR1 is LGHDT, CDR2 YNNKEL (reference sequence). The CDR3 is 17 residues long. The V and J ends lost 1 base and 6 bases, in that order; junction bases with no gene match: 14. CDR3 DNA: TGTGCCAGCAGCCAAGTCTACGCGAAGGGGGCAGGTAATGGCTACACCTTC. Its translation is CASSQVYAKGAGNGYTF.

This chain joins TRBV7-8 and TRBJ1-1; D not resolved. Germline V CDR1 and CDR2: SGHVS, FQNEAQ. V lost 1 base and J lost 11, with 2 bases in between. CDR3 length: 9 amino acids. The CDR3 protein is CASSLDAFF. Written as DNA, the CDR3 is TGTGCCAGCAGCTTAGACGCTTTCTTT. The full variable domain, in which reference TRBV7-8 and TRBJ1-1 provide the parts outside the CDR3, is GAGVSQSPRYKVAKRGQDVALRCDPISGHVSLFWYQQALGQGPEFLTYFQNEAQLDKSGLPSDRFFAERPEGSVSTLKIQRTQQEDSAVYLCASSLDAFFGQGTRLTVV.

This clonotype was detected many times. The chain combines TRBV29-1 with TRBJ2-3; 7 bases match TRBD2. Unmatched junction bases numbered 9, after V lost 7 bases and J lost 2 bases. The CDR3 has 14 residues. Germline lookup yields CDR1 SQVTM and CDR2 ANQGSEA. This CDR3 reads CSGRPGLYTDTQYF. In nucleotides, the CDR3 is TGCAGCGGCCGACCGGGACTATACACAGATACGCAGTATTTT.

In its sample, this clonotype was seen many times. The rearrangement uses TRBV5-1 and TRBJ2-7; 12 bases align to TRBD2. Germline assignment: CDR1 SGHRS and CDR2 YFSETQ. V shed 2 bases, J shed 4 bases, and the junction held 4 bases outside the gene matches. This CDR3 comprises 15 residues. CDR3 amino acids: CASSLSGTSGYEQYF. The CDR3 DNA is TGCGCCAGCAGCTTATCCGGGACTAGCGGGTACGAGCAGTACTTC.

This clonotype was counted only a few times. The rearrangement joins TRBV27 to TRBJ1-2; TRBD1 matches at 12 bases. This CDR3 has 16 residues. The V gene's germline CDR1 is MNHEY and CDR2 SMNVEV (reference sequence). V lost 2 bases and J lost 8; bases outside the gene matches: 9. In nucleotides, the CDR3 is TGTGCCAGCAGTTTACCGGGACAGGGGGCACTCGAGGGCTACACCTTC. This codes for CASSLPGQGALEGYTF.

The V gene is TRBV3-1, the J gene TRBJ1-1; D remains unclear. Germline-derived CDR1 and CDR2 are LGHDT and YNNKEL (reference sequence). The length of the CDR3 is 14 residues. V was clipped by 3 bases and J by 0 bases, with 8 bases between them. The CDR3 sequence: CASSHFGMNTEAFF. CDR3 DNA: TGTGCCAGCAGCCATTTTGGTATGAACACTGAAGCTTTCTTT.

This clonotype was seen more than once but under ten times. The CDR3 reads CASRETGTNTEAFF. For the CDR3, the DNA is TGTGCCAGCAGGGAGACAGGAACGAACACTGAAGCTTTCTTT. V and J are TRBV12-3 or TRBV12-4 and TRBJ1-1; possible D gene TRBD1, 6 bases. Trimming pared 6 bases from V and 1 base from J, leaving 12 bases between. The CDR3 is 14 residues long.

The V call is TRBV5-1, the J call TRBJ2-5; no clear D gene. The CDR3 loop spans 13 amino acids. V was trimmed by 0 bases and J by 5 bases, leaving 8 bases between them. Germline V gene data show CDR1 as SGHRS and CDR2 as YFSETQ. The CDR3 here is CASSLGHAETQYF. CDR3 DNA sequence: TGCGCCAGCAGCTTGGGGCACGCGGAGACCCAGTACTTC.

This clonotype has ten or more counts. The CDR3 reads CASSSEYTQETQYF. CDR3 DNA: TGTGCCAGCAGTTCTGAATACACCCAAGAGACCCAGTACTTC. The chain carries TRBV27 and TRBJ2-5; D ambiguous. The CDR3 loop spans 14 amino acids. The germline gives CDR1 MNHEY, CDR2 SMNVEV (reference sequence). V was pared by 4 bases and J by 1 base, with 10 bases between.

This clonotype was seen ten or more times. The genes are TRBV10-1 and TRBJ2-1; weak D call: TRBD2 (6 bases). Per germline, CDR1 WNHNN and CDR2 SYGVQD (reference sequence). The CDR3 has 14 residues. The V end lost 6 bases, the J end lost 6 bases, and 15 bases lay between the germline ends. This CDR3 reads CASSNQLASNEQFF. For the CDR3, the DNA is TGCGCCAGCAGCAACCAACTAGCTAGCAATGAGCAGTTCTTC.

The rearrangement uses TRBV2 and TRBJ2-2; D is ambiguous. In germline, CDR1 is SNHLY, CDR2 FYNNEI. Trimming took 4 bases from V and 4 from J, leaving 13 bases between them. This CDR3 comprises 15 residues. The CDR3 bases are TGTGCCAGCAGTGGTCTGGTGGGTGGCACCGGGGAGCTGTTTTTT. It translates to CASSGLVGGTGELFF.

This clonotype was detected only a few times. The chain joins TRBV12-3 or TRBV12-4 to TRBJ2-6; D is undetermined. The length of the CDR3 is 15 residues. The V end lost 6 bases, the J end lost 5 bases, and 14 bases lay between the germline ends. CDR3 in amino acids: CASSPDTSRANVLTF. The CDR3 DNA follows: TGTGCCAGCAGCCCAGACACTTCTCGGGCCAACGTCCTGACTTTC.

In its sample, this clonotype was seen a few times. CDR3 in DNA: TGTGCCAGCAGCCAAGGAGGGGGCCCACAGCCCCAGCATTTT. Translated: CASSQGGGPQPQHF. The V and J genes are TRBV3-1 and TRBJ1-5; 7 bases line up with TRBD1. Germline CDR1 LGHDT, CDR2 YNNKEL (reference sequence). V shed 1 base and J 7 bases; nucleotides not matched to a gene: 4. This CDR3 comprises 14 residues.

This clonotype has only a few counts. The rearrangement joins TRBV6-2 or TRBV6-3 to TRBJ2-7, with 9 bases matching TRBD2. The CDR3 consists of 14 residues. With V trimmed by 3 bases and J by 7 bases, 7 bases remained unmatched. CDR1 is MNHEY, CDR2 SVGEGT, per germline. CDR3 sequence: CASSYSGSLSEQYF. In nucleotides, the CDR3 is TGTGCCAGCAGTTATAGCGGGAGCTTGAGTGAGCAGTACTTC.

This clonotype was seen only a few times. The chain employs TRBV2 and TRBJ1-5; the match to TRBD1 covers 10 bases. There are 16 residues in the CDR3. Germline V CDR1 and CDR2: SNHLY, FYNNEI. Trimming took 4 bases from V and 7 from J; bases not matched to a gene: 10. The CDR3 sequence is CASSGRTGGDFQPQHF. The CDR3, as DNA: TGTGCCAGCAGTGGACGGACAGGGGGAGATTTCCAGCCCCAGCATTTT.

The chain links TRBV20-1 to TRBJ2-7; 10 bases line up with TRBD2. V was pared by 0 bases and J by 6 bases, with 8 bases of the junction left unmatched. This CDR3 spans 15 amino acids. Germline assignment: CDR1 DFQATT and CDR2 SNEGSKA (reference sequence). The CDR3 DNA reads TGCAGTGCTAGAGATAGGCTAGCGGGAGAAAGCGAGCAGTACTTC. It codes for CSARDRLAGESEQYF.

The chain is built from TRBV5-1 and TRBJ2-1; 11 positions agree with TRBD2. Germline assignment: CDR1 SGHRS and CDR2 YFSETQ. The CDR3 has 17 residues. Trimming at V came to 4 bases and at J to 4 bases, leaving 10 bases not matched to a gene. For the CDR3, the DNA is TGCGCCAGCAGCCCCTCGGCTAGCGGGAGGTCTTACAATGAGCAGTTCTTC. It encodes CASSPSASGRSYNEQFF.

The CDR3 spells CASSASGGWVANEQFF. CDR3 DNA sequence: TGTGCCAGCAGCGCGTCAGGTGGTTGGGTCGCCAATGAGCAGTTCTTC. This chain connects TRBV9 to TRBJ2-1; D gene uncertain. CDR1 SGDLS and CDR2 YYNGEE come from the germline V gene. The V gene lost 3 bases and the J gene lost 6 bases, with 19 bases spanning the gap. This CDR3 comprises 16 residues. The complete variable domain, with remaining parts taken from reference TRBV9 and TRBJ2-1, reads DSGVTQTPKHLITATGQRVTLRCSPRSGDLSVYWYQQSLDQGLQFLIQYYNGEERAKGNILERFSAQQFPDLHSELNLSSLELGDSALYFCASSASGGWVANEQFFGPGTRLTVL.

V usage is TRBV12-3 or TRBV12-4 and J usage is TRBJ2-5, with a tentative D call TRBD1 (6 bases). There are 14 residues in the CDR3. The V gene lost 6 bases and the J gene lost 7 bases, with 18 bases spanning the gap. CDR3 protein: CASSGTTGRGTQYF. The CDR3 DNA sequence: TGTGCCAGCAGCGGGACAACCGGCCGGGGGACCCAGTACTTC.

This clonotype was observed at least ten times. The chain carries TRBV12-3 or TRBV12-4 and TRBJ2-1, with TRBD2 identical over 12 bases. CDR3 length: 15 amino acids. V was clipped by 1 base and J by 8 bases; unmatched bases: 3. CDR3 coding DNA: TGTGCCAGCAGTTTAGGCCTAGCGGGAGGGGATGAGCAGTTCTTC. This sequence encodes CASSLGLAGGDEQFF.